The rows below give T cell receptor beta chains drawn from one sample of a study of blood T cell repertoires in COVID-19. Measured with immunoSEQ multiplex PCR; TCRdb has only the in-frame clones, and not every one. The data hold tens of thousands of clones, with approximately 85% observed a single time. Specimen: peripheral blood. These receptors were taken from a human donor in a cohort sampled during active COVID-19. The donor label of this sample is uncertain. Both conserved end residues are part of each CDR3. A D gene is named only where the DNA matches it firmly. Only part of the rows carry a size: once, few, many, or a class if the clone is expanded.

V: TRBV7-3
size: .
J: TRBJ2-1
D: .
DNA: TGTGCCAGCAGCCCCAACTGGGGCAGAGGCAATGAGCAGTTCTTC
CDR3: CASSPNWGRGNEQFF

V: TRBV30
size: .
J: TRBJ2-7
D: .
DNA: TGTGCCTGGAACGCAGGCACAGCGGCCTACGAGCAGTACTTC
CDR3: CAWNAGTAAYEQYF

V: TRBV6-2/TRBV6-3
size: .
J: TRBJ2-7
D: TRBD1
DNA: TGTGCCAGCAGTTTGACAGGGGGCTCATACAGCTCCTACGAGCAGTACTTC
CDR3: CASSLTGGSYSSYEQYF

V: TRBV11-3
size: .
J: TRBJ2-3
D: TRBD2
DNA: TGTGCCAGCAGCCCTAGCGGGGGTCTGAGCACAGATACGCAGTATTTT
CDR3: CASSPSGGLSTDTQYF

V: TRBV9
size: once
J: TRBJ1-2
D: TRBD1
DNA: TGTGCCAGCAGCCCCCGGACAGGGGATGGCTATGGCTACACCTTC
CDR3: CASSPRTGDGYGYTF

V: TRBV5-1
size: .
J: TRBJ2-7
D: TRBD1
DNA: TGCGCCAGCAGCCGAGAGGGGGCGCGGCCCTACGAGCAGTACTTC
CDR3: CASSREGARPYEQYF

V: TRBV14
size: few
J: TRBJ1-2
D: .
DNA: TGTGCCAGCAGCCAAGACAGGACAAGGGCTGGCTACACCTTC
CDR3: CASSQDRTRAGYTF

V: TRBV7-2
size: .
J: TRBJ2-7
D: TRBD1
DNA: TGTGCCAGCAGCACCCGGACAGGGACAAACGAGCAGTACTTC
CDR3: CASSTRTGTNEQYF

V: TRBV28
size: .
J: TRBJ2-3
D: .
DNA: TGTGCCAGCTTTAGCCGCGCAGATACGCAGTATTTT
CDR3: CASFSRADTQYF

V: TRBV13
size: .
J: TRBJ1-3
D: TRBD1
DNA: TGTGCCAGCAGAGCAAGGGGGCTCTCTGGAAACACCATATATTTT
CDR3: CASRARGLSGNTIYF

V: TRBV19
size: .
J: TRBJ2-5
D: .
DNA: TGTGCCAGTAGCCCGACAGAAGTGGAGACCCAGTACTTC
CDR3: CASSPTEVETQYF

V: TRBV11-2
size: .
J: TRBJ2-3
D: .
DNA: TGTGCCAGCAGCGGGACCCAGGGGTGGCCAGATACGCAGTATTTT
CDR3: CASSGTQGWPDTQYF

V: TRBV29-1
size: .
J: TRBJ2-3
D: TRBD2
DNA: TGCAGCGTGGTGACTAGCGGGGTACACGGTACGCAGTATTTT
CDR3: CSVVTSGVHGTQYF

V: TRBV14
size: .
J: TRBJ1-3
D: .
DNA: TGTGCCAGCAGCCAAGTAACCCGAGCAGAACGACACTTT
CDR3: CASSQVTRAERHF

V: TRBV9
size: .
J: TRBJ1-6
D: TRBD1
DNA: TGTGCCAGCAGCGGGACTGAGGGACAGATTAATTCACCCCTCCACTTT
CDR3: CASSGTEGQINSPLHF

V: TRBV2
size: .
J: TRBJ1-2
D: TRBD1
DNA: TGTGCCAGCAGTGTCAGGGGGGATGGCTACACCTTC
CDR3: CASSVRGDGYTF

V: TRBV11-3
size: .
J: TRBJ2-7
D: .
DNA: TGTGCCAGCAGCATTGACGGAGCCTCCTACGAGCAGTACTTC
CDR3: CASSIDGASYEQYF

V: TRBV5-1
size: .
J: TRBJ2-1
D: TRBD1
DNA: TGCGCCAGCAGCTTGGTGGCAGGGGGCAGAAATGAGCAGTTCTTC
CDR3: CASSLVAGGRNEQFF

V: TRBV5-4
size: .
J: TRBJ1-2
D: .
DNA: TGTGCCAGCAGCTTGCAAGGGGCGATCTATGGCTACACCTTC
CDR3: CASSLQGAIYGYTF

V: TRBV7-9
size: .
J: TRBJ2-1
D: TRBD1
DNA: TGTGCCAGCAGCTTAGGAGGGATACAGGGGGCCCTAACGAATGAGCAGTTCTTC
CDR3: CASSLGGIQGALTNEQFF

V: TRBV19
size: .
J: TRBJ2-1
D: TRBD2
DNA: TGTGCCAGCCGACTCGGGCAGGGACTAGCGGGGGGGAATGAGCAGTTCTTC
CDR3: CASRLGQGLAGGNEQFF

V: TRBV29-1
size: .
J: TRBJ2-1
D: .
DNA: TGCAGCGTTGACCCATGGGGCAGTAGTGAGCAGTTCTTC
CDR3: CSVDPWGSSEQFF

V: TRBV5-4
size: few
J: TRBJ2-7
D: TRBD1
DNA: TGTGCCAGCACCGAGCCGGGACAGGGGGATAAGAAGCAGTACTTC
CDR3: CASTEPGQGDKKQYF

V: TRBV6-5
size: .
J: TRBJ1-2
D: TRBD1
DNA: TGTGCCAGCAGTTACTCGGGACAGAACTATGGCTACACCTTC
CDR3: CASSYSGQNYGYTF

V: TRBV18
size: once
J: TRBJ2-3
D: TRBD2
DNA: TGTGCCAGCTCACCCTTGCGGGGGGCAGCAGATACGCAGTATTTT
CDR3: CASSPLRGAADTQYF

V: TRBV5-4
size: few
J: TRBJ2-7
D: .
DNA: TGTGCCAGCAGCACACAGGCTTCCGAGCAGTACTTC
CDR3: CASSTQASEQYF

V: TRBV28
size: .
J: TRBJ1-5
D: .
DNA: TGTGCCAGCAGTTTGGGAGATTGGGCTAGCAATCAGCCCCAGCATTTT
CDR3: CASSLGDWASNQPQHF

V: TRBV6-5
size: .
J: TRBJ1-5
D: .
DNA: TGTGCCAGCAGTTACTCAACAAGGGGGCCCCAGCATTTT
CDR3: CASSYSTRGPQHF

V: TRBV9
size: .
J: TRBJ1-6
D: TRBD1
DNA: TGTGCCAGCAGCGGGGACAGGGTATTTGATTCACCCCTCCACTTT
CDR3: CASSGDRVFDSPLHF

V: TRBV2
size: .
J: TRBJ2-5
D: TRBD2
DNA: TGTGCCAGCAGTGAAGGTTTGACTAGCGGGGGGTATCAAGAGACCCAGTACTTC
CDR3: CASSEGLTSGGYQETQYF

V: TRBV4-2
size: .
J: TRBJ2-3
D: .
DNA: TGTGCCAGCAGCCAGGAGGGCGGAGATACGCAGTATTTT
CDR3: CASSQEGGDTQYF

V: TRBV6-2/TRBV6-3
size: once
J: TRBJ1-2
D: .
DNA: TGTGCCAGCAGCCCTACAGGGCCCGATGGCTACACCTTC
CDR3: CASSPTGPDGYTF

V: TRBV5-8
size: .
J: TRBJ2-7
D: .
DNA: TGTGCCAGCAGCTCAACAGGGAACTACGAGCAGTACTTC
CDR3: CASSSTGNYEQYF

V: TRBV7-3
size: .
J: TRBJ1-1
D: .
DNA: TGTGCCAGCAGCCCCCGCGTGGGCCCGGAAGCTGAAGCTTTCTTT
CDR3: CASSPRVGPEAEAFF

V: TRBV3-1/TRBV3-2
size: .
J: TRBJ2-1
D: TRBD2
DNA: TGTGCCAGCAGCCAAGCGGGACTAGCGCTAGAAGATGAGCAGTTCTTC
CDR3: CASSQAGLALEDEQFF

V: TRBV15
size: .
J: TRBJ2-7
D: .
DNA: TGTGCCACCAGCAGAGATCGAGGTAGGGAGCAGTACTTC
CDR3: CATSRDRGREQYF

V: TRBV6-5
size: .
J: TRBJ1-2
D: .
DNA: TGTGCCAGTCATGGGGACACAAACTATGGCTACACCTTC
CDR3: CASHGDTNYGYTF

V: TRBV7-9
size: .
J: TRBJ1-3
D: .
DNA: TGTGCCAGCAGCTCCCGGGGCTCTGGAAACACCATATATTTT
CDR3: CASSSRGSGNTIYF